A selection of T cell receptor beta chains follows, all from one sample in a study of T cell responses to AZD1222 COVID-19 vaccine. The data were produced by immunoSEQ multiplex PCR, yet TCRdb's version contains in-frame clones alone and is incomplete. Here the sample spans over 90,000 clones, around 86% being singletons. The specimen was peripheral blood, collected on day 0 of AZD1222 vaccination. The receptors shown here come from an adult in good health. Each CDR3 is given with its conserved first and last residue. D genes are given only for firm matches. Expanded clones are given a class, and other clones once, few, many or no size at all.

j_gene: TRBJ2-7; abundance: NA; v_gene: TRBV15; d_gene: NA; CDR3nt: TGTGCCACCAGCAGAGATGTCAACGGCGGATACGAGCAGTACTTC; CDR3aa: CATSRDVNGGYEQYF
j_gene: TRBJ2-5; abundance: NA; v_gene: TRBV5-4; d_gene: NA; CDR3nt: TGTGCCAGCAGCTTGGGGAGGGCCCAAGAGACCCAGTACTTC; CDR3aa: CASSLGRAQETQYF
j_gene: TRBJ2-3; abundance: NA; v_gene: TRBV11-3; d_gene: NA; CDR3nt: TGTGCCAGCAGTCGAGGGATGACCAGCACAGATACGCAGTATTTT; CDR3aa: CASSRGMTSTDTQYF
j_gene: TRBJ2-5; abundance: NA; v_gene: TRBV5-4; d_gene: NA; CDR3nt: TGTGCCCCCGGAGAAGGGGGAGTGACCCAGTACTTC; CDR3aa: CAPGEGGVTQYF
j_gene: TRBJ1-3; abundance: NA; v_gene: TRBV7-2; d_gene: NA; CDR3nt: TGTGCCAGCAGCCAGACGAGGTGGTCTGGAAACACCATATATTTT; CDR3aa: CASSQTRWSGNTIYF
j_gene: TRBJ1-2; abundance: NA; v_gene: TRBV6-5; d_gene: NA; CDR3nt: TGTGCCAGCAGTTCCGGGGTCCAAGCTAACTATGGCTACACCTTC; CDR3aa: CASSSGVQANYGYTF
j_gene: TRBJ1-2; abundance: once; v_gene: TRBV5-6; d_gene: NA; CDR3nt: TGTGCCAGCAGCTTGGGGGGCGGGAATCAATATGGCTACACCTTC; CDR3aa: CASSLGGGNQYGYTF
j_gene: TRBJ2-5; abundance: NA; v_gene: TRBV27; d_gene: NA; CDR3nt: TGTGCCAGCAGTTTATCGTGGGCGATTCAAGAGACCCAGTACTTC; CDR3aa: CASSLSWAIQETQYF
j_gene: TRBJ2-2; abundance: NA; v_gene: TRBV18; d_gene: TRBD1; CDR3nt: TGTGCCAGCTCACCCCGACAGGGTGGCGCCGGGGAGCTGTTTTTT; CDR3aa: CASSPRQGGAGELFF
j_gene: TRBJ2-2; abundance: NA; v_gene: TRBV5-1; d_gene: TRBD2; CDR3nt: TGCGCCAGCAGCTTGCTAGCGGGATTGGACACCGGGGAGCTGTTTTTT; CDR3aa: CASSLLAGLDTGELFF
j_gene: TRBJ2-1; abundance: NA; v_gene: TRBV7-6; d_gene: TRBD1; CDR3nt: TGTGCCAGCAGCCTCCGGACAGGGGACAATGAGCAGTTCTTC; CDR3aa: CASSLRTGDNEQFF
j_gene: TRBJ1-1; abundance: NA; v_gene: TRBV20-1; d_gene: TRBD1; CDR3nt: TGCAGTGCTAGTGCACAGGGGATGTTCATGAACACTGAAGCTTTCTTT; CDR3aa: CSASAQGMFMNTEAFF
j_gene: TRBJ2-7; abundance: NA; v_gene: TRBV28; d_gene: TRBD1; CDR3nt: TGTGCCAGCAGTTTTGAACGGACAGGGCTATCCTACGAGCAGTACTTC; CDR3aa: CASSFERTGLSYEQYF
j_gene: TRBJ1-5; abundance: NA; v_gene: TRBV3-1/TRBV3-2; d_gene: TRBD1; CDR3nt: TGTGCCAGCAGCCAAGGACAGGGCAACAATCAGCCCCAGCATTTT; CDR3aa: CASSQGQGNNQPQHF
j_gene: TRBJ2-7; abundance: NA; v_gene: TRBV27; d_gene: NA; CDR3nt: TGTGCCAGCAGTTTATCGGGAGTTTCCTACGAGCAGTACTTC; CDR3aa: CASSLSGVSYEQYF
j_gene: TRBJ1-1; abundance: NA; v_gene: TRBV30; d_gene: NA; CDR3nt: TGTGCCTGGAGGATTCTAGTGAACACTGAAGCTTTCTTT; CDR3aa: CAWRILVNTEAFF
j_gene: TRBJ1-6; abundance: NA; v_gene: TRBV7-3; d_gene: TRBD1; CDR3nt: TGTGCCAGCAGTCGGGACAGGGCTAATTCACCCCTCCACTTT; CDR3aa: CASSRDRANSPLHF
j_gene: TRBJ2-5; abundance: NA; v_gene: TRBV21-1; d_gene: NA; CDR3nt: TGTGCCAGCAGCAAAGGAGGGGAAGAGACCCAGTACTTC; CDR3aa: CASSKGGEETQYF